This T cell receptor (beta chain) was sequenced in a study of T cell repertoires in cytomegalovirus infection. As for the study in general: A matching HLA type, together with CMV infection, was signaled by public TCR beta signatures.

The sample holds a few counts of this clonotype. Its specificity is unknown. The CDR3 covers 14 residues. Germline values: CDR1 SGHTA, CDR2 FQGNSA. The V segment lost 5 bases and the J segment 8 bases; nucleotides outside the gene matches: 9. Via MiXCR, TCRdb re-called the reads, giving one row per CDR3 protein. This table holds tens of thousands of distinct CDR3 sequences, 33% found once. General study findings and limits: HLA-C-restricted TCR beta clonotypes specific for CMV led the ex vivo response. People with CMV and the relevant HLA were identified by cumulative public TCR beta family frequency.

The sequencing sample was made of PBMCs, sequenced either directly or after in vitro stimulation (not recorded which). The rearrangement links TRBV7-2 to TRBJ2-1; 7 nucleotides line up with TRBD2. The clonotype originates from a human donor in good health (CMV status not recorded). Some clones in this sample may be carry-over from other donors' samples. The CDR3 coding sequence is TGTGCCAGCAGCCTTGGACTAGTCCGGGATGAGCAGTTCTTC. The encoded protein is CASSLGLVRDEQFF.